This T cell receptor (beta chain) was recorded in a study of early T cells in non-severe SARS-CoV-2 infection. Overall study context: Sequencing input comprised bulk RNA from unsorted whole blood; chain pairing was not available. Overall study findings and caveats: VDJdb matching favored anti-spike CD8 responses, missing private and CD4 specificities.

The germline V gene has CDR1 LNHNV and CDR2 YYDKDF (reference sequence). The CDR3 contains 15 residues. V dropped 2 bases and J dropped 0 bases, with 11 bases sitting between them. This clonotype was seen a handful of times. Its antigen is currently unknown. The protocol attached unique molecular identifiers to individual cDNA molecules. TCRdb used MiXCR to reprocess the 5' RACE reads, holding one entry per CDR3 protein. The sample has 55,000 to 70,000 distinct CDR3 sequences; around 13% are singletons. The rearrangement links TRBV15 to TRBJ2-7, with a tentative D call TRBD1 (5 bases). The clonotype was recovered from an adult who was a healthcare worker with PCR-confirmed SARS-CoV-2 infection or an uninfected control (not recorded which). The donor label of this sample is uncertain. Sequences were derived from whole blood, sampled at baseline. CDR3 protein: CATSRPRQFSYEQYV. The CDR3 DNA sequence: TGTGCCACCAGCAGACCAAGACAGTTCTCCTACGAGCAGTACGTC.